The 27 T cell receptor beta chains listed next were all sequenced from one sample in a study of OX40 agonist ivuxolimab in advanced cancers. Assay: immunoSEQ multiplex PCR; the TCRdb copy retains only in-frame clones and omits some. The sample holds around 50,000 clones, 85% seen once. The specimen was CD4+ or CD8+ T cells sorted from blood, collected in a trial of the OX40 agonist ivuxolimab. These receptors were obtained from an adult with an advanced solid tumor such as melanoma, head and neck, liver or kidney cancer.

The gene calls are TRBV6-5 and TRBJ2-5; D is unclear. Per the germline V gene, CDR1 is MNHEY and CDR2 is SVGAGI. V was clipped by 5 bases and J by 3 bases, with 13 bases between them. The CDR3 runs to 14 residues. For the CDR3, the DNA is TGTGCCAGCAGTCAGAAGGGCGGCGAAGAGACCCAGTACTTC. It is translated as CASSQKGGEETQYF.

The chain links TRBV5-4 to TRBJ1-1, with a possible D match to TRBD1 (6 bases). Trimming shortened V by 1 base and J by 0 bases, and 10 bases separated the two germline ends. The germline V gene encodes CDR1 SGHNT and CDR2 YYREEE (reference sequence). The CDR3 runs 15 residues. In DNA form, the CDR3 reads TGTGCCAGCAGCTTGCGGGGGGCTATGAACACTGAAGCTTTCTTT. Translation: CASSLRGAMNTEAFF. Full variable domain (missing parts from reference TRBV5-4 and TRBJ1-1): ETGVTQSPTHLIKTRGQQVTLRCSSQSGHNTVSWYQQALGQGPQFIFQYYREEENGRGNFPPRFSGLQFPNYSSELNVNALELDDSALYLCASSLRGAMNTEAFFGQGTRLTVV.

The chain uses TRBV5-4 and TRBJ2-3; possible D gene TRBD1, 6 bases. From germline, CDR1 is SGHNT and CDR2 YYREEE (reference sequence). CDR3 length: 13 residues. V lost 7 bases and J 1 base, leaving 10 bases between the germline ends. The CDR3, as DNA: TGTGCCAGCTATCGACAGGGCACAGATACGCAGTATTTT. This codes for CASYRQGTDTQYF.

CDR3 nucleotide sequence: TGTGCCAGCAGCCCGGGACAGGGGAATGAAAAACTGTTTTTT. Translated, it gives CASSPGQGNEKLFF. The gene calls are TRBV5-6 and TRBJ1-4; 10 bases fit TRBD1. Germline trimming cut 4 bases from V and 5 bases from J; bases unmatched to any gene: 2. Germline V CDR1 and CDR2: SGHDT, YYEEEE. This CDR3 contains 14 residues.

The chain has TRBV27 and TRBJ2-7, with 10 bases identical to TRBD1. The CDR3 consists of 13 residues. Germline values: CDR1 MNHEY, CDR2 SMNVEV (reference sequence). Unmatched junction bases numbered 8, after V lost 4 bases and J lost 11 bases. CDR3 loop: CASSSTGTGEEYV. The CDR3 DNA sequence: TGTGCCAGCAGTTCCACCGGGACAGGGGAGGAGTACGTC.

DNA for the CDR3: TGTGCTAGTGGTTTCCCGGACGGAGGGATGTATGGCTACACCTTC. This sequence encodes CASGFPDGGMYGYTF. The rearrangement uses TRBV12-5 and TRBJ1-2; D is ambiguous. This CDR3 has 15 residues. The V gene lost 3 bases and the J gene lost 5 bases, with 16 bases spanning the gap. The germline V gene encodes CDR1 LGHNT and CDR2 FRNRAP.

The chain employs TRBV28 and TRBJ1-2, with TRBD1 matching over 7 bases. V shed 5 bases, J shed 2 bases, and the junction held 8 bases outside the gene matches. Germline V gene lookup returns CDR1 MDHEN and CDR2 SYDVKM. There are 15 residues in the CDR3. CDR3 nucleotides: TGTGCCAGCAGTCTCCACGGACAGGACAACTATGGCTACACCTTC. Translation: CASSLHGQDNYGYTF.

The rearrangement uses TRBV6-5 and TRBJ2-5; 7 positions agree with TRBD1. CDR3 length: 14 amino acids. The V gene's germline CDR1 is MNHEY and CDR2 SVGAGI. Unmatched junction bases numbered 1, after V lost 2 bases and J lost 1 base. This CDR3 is CASSYTGAQETQYF. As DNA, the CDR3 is TGTGCCAGCAGTTACACAGGGGCCCAAGAGACCCAGTACTTC.

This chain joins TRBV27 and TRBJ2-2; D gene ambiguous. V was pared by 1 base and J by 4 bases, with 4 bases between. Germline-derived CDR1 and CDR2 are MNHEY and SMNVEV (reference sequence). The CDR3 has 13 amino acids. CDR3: CASSLLVTGELFF. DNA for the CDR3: TGTGCCAGCAGTTTATTGGTCACCGGGGAGCTGTTTTTT.

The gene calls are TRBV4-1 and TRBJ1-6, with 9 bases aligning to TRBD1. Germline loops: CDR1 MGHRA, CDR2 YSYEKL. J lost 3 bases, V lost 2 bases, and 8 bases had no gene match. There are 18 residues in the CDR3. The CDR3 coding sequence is TGCGCCAGCAGCCAAAGCACCGGGACAGGGTTCTATAATTCACCCCTCCACTTT. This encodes CASSQSTGTGFYNSPLHF.

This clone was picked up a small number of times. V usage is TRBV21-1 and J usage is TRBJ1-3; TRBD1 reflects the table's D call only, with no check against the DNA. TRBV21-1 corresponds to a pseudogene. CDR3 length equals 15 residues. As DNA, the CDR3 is TGTGCCGGGGCGGACAGGGCAAGCTCTGGAAACACCATATATTTT. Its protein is CAGADRASSGNTIYF.

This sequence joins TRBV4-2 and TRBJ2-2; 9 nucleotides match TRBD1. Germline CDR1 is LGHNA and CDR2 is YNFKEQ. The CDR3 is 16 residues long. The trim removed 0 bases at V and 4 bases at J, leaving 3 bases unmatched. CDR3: CASSQEQGAPTGELFF. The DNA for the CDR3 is TGTGCCAGCAGCCAAGAACAGGGGGCGCCCACCGGGGAGCTGTTTTTT.

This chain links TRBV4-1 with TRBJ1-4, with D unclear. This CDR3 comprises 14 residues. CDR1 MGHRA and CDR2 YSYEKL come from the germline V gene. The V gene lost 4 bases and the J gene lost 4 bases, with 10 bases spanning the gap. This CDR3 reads CASSLRGDNEKLFF. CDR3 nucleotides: TGCGCCAGCAGCCTACGGGGTGATAATGAAAAACTGTTTTTT.

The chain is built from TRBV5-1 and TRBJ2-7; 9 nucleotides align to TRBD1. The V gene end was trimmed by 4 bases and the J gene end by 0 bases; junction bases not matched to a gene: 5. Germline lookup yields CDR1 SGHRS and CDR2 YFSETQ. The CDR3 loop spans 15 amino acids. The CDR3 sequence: CASSAGTGNSYEQYF. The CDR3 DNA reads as TGCGCCAGCAGCGCCGGGACAGGGAACTCCTACGAGCAGTACTTC.

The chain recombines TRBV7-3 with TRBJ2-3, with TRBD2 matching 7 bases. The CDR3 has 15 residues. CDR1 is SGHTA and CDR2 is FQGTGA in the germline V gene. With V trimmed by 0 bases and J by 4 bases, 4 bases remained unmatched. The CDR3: CASSLTSGAADTQYF. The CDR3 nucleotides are TGTGCCAGCAGCTTAACCAGCGGGGCGGCAGATACGCAGTATTTT.

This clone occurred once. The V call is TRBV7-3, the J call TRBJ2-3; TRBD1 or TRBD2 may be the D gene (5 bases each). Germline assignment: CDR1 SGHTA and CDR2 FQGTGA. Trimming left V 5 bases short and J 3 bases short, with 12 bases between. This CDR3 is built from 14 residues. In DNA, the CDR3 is TGTGCCAGCAGCCCCCGGGGCGGGACAGATACGCAGTATTTT. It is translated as CASSPRGGTDTQYF.

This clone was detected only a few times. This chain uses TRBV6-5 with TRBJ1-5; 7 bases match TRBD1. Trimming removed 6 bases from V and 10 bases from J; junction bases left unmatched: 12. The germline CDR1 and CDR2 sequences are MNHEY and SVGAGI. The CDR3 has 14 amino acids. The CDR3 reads CASSLQGGARPQHF. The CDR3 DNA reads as TGTGCCAGCAGCCTCCAGGGGGGGGCGCGCCCCCAGCATTTT.

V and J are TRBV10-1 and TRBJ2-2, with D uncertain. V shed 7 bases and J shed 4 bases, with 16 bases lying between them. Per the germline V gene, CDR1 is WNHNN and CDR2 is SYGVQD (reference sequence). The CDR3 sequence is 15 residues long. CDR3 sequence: CASTSHGMCTGELFF. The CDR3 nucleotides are TGCGCCAGCACTTCTCATGGGATGTGCACCGGGGAGCTGTTTTTT.

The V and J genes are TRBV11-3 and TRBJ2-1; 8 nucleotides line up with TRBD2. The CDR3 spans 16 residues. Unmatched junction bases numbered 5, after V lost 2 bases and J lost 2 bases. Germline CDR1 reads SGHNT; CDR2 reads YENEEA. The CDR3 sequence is CASSLWAGGAYNEQFF. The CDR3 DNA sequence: TGTGCCAGCAGCTTATGGGCCGGGGGGGCCTACAATGAGCAGTTCTTC.

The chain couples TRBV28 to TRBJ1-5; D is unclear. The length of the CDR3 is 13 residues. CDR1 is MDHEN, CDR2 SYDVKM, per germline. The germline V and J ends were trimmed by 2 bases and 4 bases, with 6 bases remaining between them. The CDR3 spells CASSLILNQPQHF. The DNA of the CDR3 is TGTGCCAGCAGTTTAATACTTAATCAGCCCCAGCATTTT.

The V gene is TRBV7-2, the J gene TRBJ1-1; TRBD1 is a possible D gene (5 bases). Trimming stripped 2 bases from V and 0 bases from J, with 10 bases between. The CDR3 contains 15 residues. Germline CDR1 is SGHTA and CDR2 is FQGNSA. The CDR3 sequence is CASSLTRGMNTEAFF. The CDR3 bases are TGTGCCAGCAGCTTAACTCGGGGCATGAACACTGAAGCTTTCTTT. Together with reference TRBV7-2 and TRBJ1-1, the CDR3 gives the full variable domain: GAGVSQSPSNKVTEKGKDVELRCDPISGHTALYWYRQSLGQGLEFLIYFQGNSAPDKSGLPSDRFSAERTGGSVSTLTIQRTQQEDSAVYLCASSLTRGMNTEAFFGQGTRLTVV.

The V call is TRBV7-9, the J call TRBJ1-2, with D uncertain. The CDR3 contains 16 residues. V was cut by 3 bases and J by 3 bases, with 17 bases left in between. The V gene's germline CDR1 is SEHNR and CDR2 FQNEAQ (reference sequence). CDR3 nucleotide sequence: TGTGCCAGCAGCTTCCATCAGCGAAGTTCTTACTATGGCTACACCTTC. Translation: CASSFHQRSSYYGYTF.

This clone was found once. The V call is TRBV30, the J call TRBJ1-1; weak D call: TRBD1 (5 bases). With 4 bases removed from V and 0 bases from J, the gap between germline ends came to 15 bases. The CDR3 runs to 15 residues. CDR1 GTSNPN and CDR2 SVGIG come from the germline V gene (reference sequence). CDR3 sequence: CAWTVETVLNTEAFF. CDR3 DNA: TGTGCCTGGACCGTCGAGACAGTACTGAACACTGAAGCTTTCTTT.

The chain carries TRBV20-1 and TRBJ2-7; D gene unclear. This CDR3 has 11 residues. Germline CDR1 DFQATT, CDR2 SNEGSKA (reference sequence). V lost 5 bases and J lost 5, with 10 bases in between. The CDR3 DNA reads TGCAGTGCTGGGCCGGCCCACGAGCAGTACTTC. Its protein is CSAGPAHEQYF.

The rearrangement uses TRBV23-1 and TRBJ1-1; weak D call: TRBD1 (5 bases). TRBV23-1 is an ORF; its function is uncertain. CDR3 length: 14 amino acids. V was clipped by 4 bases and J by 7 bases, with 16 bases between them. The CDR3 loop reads CASSRRDEPIEAFF. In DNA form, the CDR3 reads TGCGCCAGCAGTCGCCGGGACGAACCGATTGAAGCTTTCTTT.

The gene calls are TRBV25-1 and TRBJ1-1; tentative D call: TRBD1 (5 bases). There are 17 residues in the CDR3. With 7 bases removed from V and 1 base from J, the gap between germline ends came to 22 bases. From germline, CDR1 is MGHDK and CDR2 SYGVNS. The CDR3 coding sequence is TGTGCCAGCACCCCCGGGACCGGGGGAACTCAGAACACTGAAGCTTTCTTT. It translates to CASTPGTGGTQNTEAFF.

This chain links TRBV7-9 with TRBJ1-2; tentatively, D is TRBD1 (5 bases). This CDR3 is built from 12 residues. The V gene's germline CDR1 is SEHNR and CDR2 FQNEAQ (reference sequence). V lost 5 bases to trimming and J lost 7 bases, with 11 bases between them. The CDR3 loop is CASSGTPRGYTF. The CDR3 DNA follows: TGTGCCAGCAGCGGGACGCCTCGTGGCTACACCTTC.